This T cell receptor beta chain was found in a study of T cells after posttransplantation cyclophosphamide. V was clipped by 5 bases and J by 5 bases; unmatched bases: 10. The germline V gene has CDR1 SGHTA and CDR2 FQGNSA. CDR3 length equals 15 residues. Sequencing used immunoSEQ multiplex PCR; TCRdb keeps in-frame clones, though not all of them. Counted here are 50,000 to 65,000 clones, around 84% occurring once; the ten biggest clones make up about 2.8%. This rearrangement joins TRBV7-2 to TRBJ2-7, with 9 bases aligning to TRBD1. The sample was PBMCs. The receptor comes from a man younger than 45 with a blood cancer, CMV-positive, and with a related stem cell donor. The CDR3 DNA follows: TGTGCCAGCAGCGTAACCCGGGACAGGGCAAACGAGCAGTACTTC. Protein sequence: CASSVTRDRANEQYF.